Listed below are T cell receptor beta chains from one sample, sequenced in a study of T-cell memory formation after mild COVID-19. TCRdb re-derived calls from the 5' RACE reads in MiXCR, one entry per CDR3 protein. The data contain approximately 290,000 distinct CDR3 sequences, approximately 19% of them singletons. Specimen: PBMCs or a T cell subset sorted from them (not recorded which). The receptors were sampled from a man aged 18 to 35 who had mild COVID-19 (a few samples of this study predate the infection). Cell type and time point are not known. Both conserved end residues are part of each CDR3. D genes are given only for firm matches. Part of the rows lack a size; the others show once, few, many or a class for expanded clones.

v_call	j_call	clone_size	cdr3_length	d_call	cdr3_nt	cdr3_aa
TRBV7-3	TRBJ1-1	many	13	.	TGTGCCAGCAGCTTATCAGCGAACACTGAAGCTTTCTTT	CASSLSANTEAFF
TRBV9	TRBJ1-2	.	16	TRBD1	TGTGCCAGCAGAGGCTTTGGACAGGGGGCGAACTATGGCTACACCTTC	CASRGFGQGANYGYTF
TRBV7-9	TRBJ1-1	.	15	.	TGTGCCAGCAGCGAGGTGGGGGAGTGGGGCACTGAAGCTTTCTTT	CASSEVGEWGTEAFF
TRBV4-1	TRBJ1-1	few	16	TRBD1	TGCGCCAGCAGCCACCTAGGGGGCCCCAAGAACACTGAAGCTTTCTTT	CASSHLGGPKNTEAFF
TRBV2	TRBJ2-5	.	15	.	TGTGCCAGCAGTGCAGATCTCGGGGTGAAAGAGACCCAGTACTTC	CASSADLGVKETQYF
TRBV20-1	TRBJ2-3	few	14	.	TGCAGTGCATCACTAAGTCCCGCGACAGATACGCAGTATTTT	CSASLSPATDTQYF
TRBV28	TRBJ2-2	.	15	TRBD1	TGTGCCAGCAGTTTAGGGACAGGGGAAACCGGGGAGCTGTTTTTT	CASSLGTGETGELFF
TRBV7-9	TRBJ1-1	.	16	TRBD1	TGTGCCAGCAGCCCCGACAGGGGGCGCAACAATTTCGCAGCTTTCTTT	CASSPDRGRNNFAAFF
TRBV3-1	TRBJ1-1	.	13	.	TGTGCCAGCAGCCAAAGAGCTAACACTGAAGCTTTCTTT	CASSQRANTEAFF
TRBV20-1	TRBJ2-4	.	15	.	TGCAGTGCTCCACGGCCCCCTCTAGCCAAAAACATTCAGTACTTC	CSAPRPPLAKNIQYF
TRBV24-1	TRBJ1-2	.	14	.	TGTGCCACCAGTGACCCGGCCGGAGGCGGGGGCTACACCTTC	CATSDPAGGGGYTF